The T cell receptor (beta chain) under discussion was sequenced for a study of shared clonotypes between healthy human individuals. The CDR3 contains 14 residues. Trimming removed 9 bases from V and 2 bases from J; junction bases left unmatched: 7. Germline lookup yields CDR1 SNHLY and CDR2 FYNNEI. Study-wide points: With few donors, the genetic and exposure-history diversity represented was limited. Although depth was large, rarefaction showed that sequencing of the sorted subsets was incomplete.

CD8 cells regarded as naive lacked CD45RO, were positively chosen for CCR7, and omitted terminally differentiated effector memory CD45RA+ cells. All the donors were Caucasian adults who lived in Nashville, Tennessee. Profiling relied on immunoSEQ multiplex PCR, and the TCRdb table lists in-frame clones only, not all of them. The sample carries about 2.1 million clones, about 94% recorded once. A note on this clone: The target antigen is unknown.

This clonotype originated in a man aged 18 to 29 in good health. Some clones in this sample may be carry-over from other donors' samples. The rearrangement uses TRBV2 and TRBJ1-2, with 9 bases aligning to TRBD1. Specimen: naive CD8+ T cells from PBMCs. CDR3 in DNA: TGTGCCAGTTTGGACAGGGGAGAGAACTATGGCTACACCTTC. Translating it yields CASLDRGENYGYTF. Full variable domain (missing parts from reference TRBV2 and TRBJ1-2): EPEVTQTPSHQVTQMGQEVILRCVPISNHLYFYWYRQILGQKVEFLVSFYNNEISEKSEIFDDQFSVERPDGSNFTLKIRSTKLEDSAMYFCASLDRGENYGYTFGSGTRLTVV.